The rows below give T cell receptor beta chains drawn from one sample of a study of T cell responses to AZD1222 COVID-19 vaccine. Libraries were prepared by immunoSEQ multiplex PCR; TCRdb keeps only in-frame clonotypes and omits some of them. The data hold 84,000 or so clones, with 90% to 95% observed a single time. The sequenced sample was peripheral blood, obtained on day 0 of MenACWY control vaccination. These receptors were collected from an adult in good health. The CDR3 runs from the conserved cysteine through the conserved F or W. The D gene is left open where the match is weak. Expanded clones get a size class; other rows say once, few or many, or leave the size out.

v_gene	abundance	j_gene	len	d_gene	CDR3nt	CDR3aa
TRBV12-3/TRBV12-4	once	TRBJ1-1	11	TRBD1	TGTGCCAGCAGCCAGGGGGGAGTAGCTTTCTTT	CASSQGGVAFF
TRBV12-2	.	TRBJ1-2	18	.	TGTGCAAGTCGCTTAAGGCCAGACCCGACTGGTAACAACTATTGCTACACCTTC	CASRLRPDPTGNNYCYTF
TRBV6-5	.	TRBJ1-1	14	.	TGTGCCAGCAGTCGAGCGGGCATGAACACTGAAGCTTTCTTT	CASSRAGMNTEAFF
TRBV11-2	.	TRBJ2-1	16	TRBD2	TGTGCCAGCAGCTTAGATCGGGTAGCGGGGGCTGGTGAGCAGTTCTTC	CASSLDRVAGAGEQFF
TRBV7-2	.	TRBJ2-3	15	TRBD2	TGTGCCAGCAGTCGAGAGCGGGGGGGCATCGATACGCAGTATTTT	CASSRERGGIDTQYF
TRBV7-8	.	TRBJ1-2	14	.	TGTGCCAGCAGCTTCCGCGGGGGGGCGCGGGGCTACACCTTC	CASSFRGGARGYTF
TRBV28	few	TRBJ1-2	13	.	TGTGCCAGCCAGGGACACATTAACTATGGCTACACCTTC	CASQGHINYGYTF
TRBV7-2	.	TRBJ2-1	13	.	TGTGCCAGCAGCTTCGAAGGCCTTGGTGAGCAGTTCTTC	CASSFEGLGEQFF
TRBV7-9	once	TRBJ1-3	13	.	TGTGCCAGCAGGCCGTCCTCTGGAAACACCATATATTTT	CASRPSSGNTIYF
TRBV5-8	.	TRBJ1-2	15	.	TGTGCCAGCAGCTTGGCTGCGGGGTTAGGCTATGGCTACACCTTC	CASSLAAGLGYGYTF
TRBV6-4	many	TRBJ2-1	15	TRBD2	TGTGCCAGCAGTGAAGAAGCGGGAGGGTACAATGAGCAGTTCTTC	CASSEEAGGYNEQFF
TRBV7-6	.	TRBJ2-7	13	.	TGTGCCAGCAGCCGGGGCCTCAGCTACGAGCAGTACTTC	CASSRGLSYEQYF
TRBV5-1	few	TRBJ2-7	17	.	TGCGCCAGCAGCAGAACAGGGATCAAGGTCTCCCTTCGCGAGCAGTACTTC	CASSRTGIKVSLREQYF
TRBV7-7	.	TRBJ2-5	16	TRBD2	TGTGCTAGCAGCCCAGGACTAGCGGGAGGGCTGGAGACCCAGTACTTC	CASSPGLAGGLETQYF